This TCR beta chain was recorded in a study of monozygotic twins with inflammatory bowel disease (dated by TCRdb to between 2019 and 2020). Context from the whole study: In total, about 30 monozygotic twin pairs made up the full study: 19 Danish pairs, all IBD-discordant, plus nine German pairs, of which four were IBD-concordant and five were IBD-discordant. Each individual had, on average, about 151 000 unique TCRalpha sequences and 181 000 unique TCRbeta sequences available for analysis. The search for disease-associated traits relied mainly on comparing, within discordant pairs, IBD patients with their genetically identical healthy co-twins.

From each donor, an approximately 2.5 ml peripheral blood sample was collected into PAXgene tubes and stored at -80 degrees C. Total RNA was isolated from whole blood with the PAXgene blood miRNA kit on an automated QIAcube, without T cell sorting. Peripheral blood from monozygotic twin pairs, either concordant or discordant for inflammatory bowel disease, underwent deep TCRalpha and TCRbeta repertoire profiling that used unique molecular barcoding. For every twin pair, smoking habits were documented, and each individual was categorised as a current, former or never smoker. What the research found in general, with its limitations: Because patients received different immunosuppressive treatments, the repertoires may have picked up extra background noise and variability between individuals. Repertoire similarity did not differ between concordant and discordant twins, possibly due to limited statistical power. IBD patients shared fewer clonotypes with other individuals than healthy twins did, most markedly in patients showing signs of disease activity. The analysis was unable to tell different T cell subtypes apart. The results gave no support for a single strong signal or clonotype linked to IBD. A decrease in TCRbeta repertoire diversity, as measured by inverse Simpson index, was observed in IBD patients compared with their healthy co-twins.

The library was built by means of 5' RACE. Each TCR library was prepared from roughly 3,800 ng of total RNA. cDNA was synthesized with SMARTScribe reverse transcriptase in eight separate reactions per sample. Unique molecular identifiers containing a 6-nucleotide sample barcode were introduced through template switching during cDNA synthesis. Amplification of TCRalpha and TCRbeta cDNA involved two nested PCRs of 16 and 9 cycles, and each PCR was followed by bead purification. Before amplification, the cDNA was both treated with uracil DNA-glycosylase and purified with the QIAquick PCR purification kit. The second PCR added Illumina TruSeq-compatible adapters along with sample-specific barcodes. TapeStation and Qubit were used to check library quality and concentration, and roughly 5 ng of each library went into the pool. Pooled libraries were sequenced on an Illumina HiSeq2500 single-index Rapid Run with 2 x 100 bp reads and custom sequencing primers. The original pipeline was this. MiGEC version 1.2.6 was used for UMI-based consensus assembly to correct PCR and sequencing errors. MiXCR version 2.1.1 was used to carry out V(D)J alignment, clonotype assembly and CDR3 extraction. Gene usage, clonotype sharing and MAIT/NKT TCR abundance were normalised by analysing the top 1000, 10 000 and 20 000 clonotypes per sample. After downsampling to 27 000 UMIs, diversity was calculated as the inverse Simpson index using the vegan R package. Paired Mann-Whitney U tests were applied to discordant twin pairs, and Benjamini-Hochberg correction was used for multiple testing. After TCRdb reprocessed the reads, each CDR3 protein sequence was kept as one row, without DNA. TCRdb's processing, not the authors' own work, is the source of the V and J calls. Per the sample table, the count is approximately 100,000 distinct CDR3 sequences. The ten most abundant clones make up approximately 13% of the sample.

A word on this clonotype: The antigen it recognizes is unknown.

Sequencing was done on a sample of blood. This TCR derives from a human donor with ulcerative colitis or Crohn's disease, or a healthy co-twin of an affected twin (not recorded which).

The CDR3 loop reads CASSPRGHQPQHF. The V and J segments used are TRBV5-6 and TRBJ1-5; with no DNA, the TCRdb D assignment of TRBD1 cannot be verified. Counted from cysteine to phenylalanine, this CDR3 has 13 amino acids. No nucleotide data were recorded. CDR1 and CDR2, looked up from the germline V gene, are SGHDT and YYEEEE.